These T cell receptor beta chains were read from a single sample in a study of cytomegalovirus exposure and HLA in healthy donors. Assay used: immunoSEQ multiplex PCR; TCRdb lists only in-frame clones, some missing. The sample shows over 90,000 clones, under 85% of them seen only once. The sequencing input was PBMCs. The receptor set was obtained from a man aged 50-60 years in good health and CMV-seropositive. The CDR3 runs from the conserved cysteine through the conserved F or W. A D gene is named only where the DNA matches it firmly. A row's size may be missing; if present it is once, few, many or a size class.

abundance: NA
j_gene: TRBJ2-1
len: 15
v_gene: TRBV5-1
d_gene: TRBD1
CDR3aa: CASSPGQGGVNEQFF
CDR3nt: TGCGCCAGCAGCCCCGGACAGGGGGGGGTCAATGAGCAGTTCTTC

abundance: NA
j_gene: TRBJ2-6
len: 16
v_gene: TRBV2
d_gene: TRBD2
CDR3aa: CASSVGSGSGANVLTF
CDR3nt: TGTGCCAGCAGTGTAGGTAGCGGGTCTGGGGCCAACGTCCTGACTTTC

abundance: NA
j_gene: TRBJ1-5
len: 13
v_gene: TRBV28
d_gene: NA
CDR3aa: CASSLRREQPQHF
CDR3nt: TGTGCCAGCAGTTTAAGGAGGGAACAGCCCCAGCATTTT

abundance: NA
j_gene: TRBJ1-6
len: 15
v_gene: TRBV10-3
d_gene: NA
CDR3aa: CAISELDTQASPLHF
CDR3nt: TGTGCCATCAGTGAGTTAGACACCCAAGCTTCACCCCTCCACTTT

abundance: NA
j_gene: TRBJ1-2
len: 15
v_gene: TRBV6-1
d_gene: TRBD1
CDR3aa: CASSGSRGLGYGYTF
CDR3nt: TGTGCCAGCAGTGGCAGCAGGGGGCTGGGGTATGGCTACACCTTC

abundance: NA
j_gene: TRBJ2-2
len: 15
v_gene: TRBV18
d_gene: TRBD2
CDR3aa: CASSPGGANTGELFF
CDR3nt: TGTGCCAGCTCACCAGGGGGGGCGAACACCGGGGAGCTGTTTTTT

abundance: NA
j_gene: TRBJ2-1
len: 14
v_gene: TRBV11-3
d_gene: TRBD1
CDR3aa: CASSPGGQGWEQFF
CDR3nt: TGTGCCAGCAGCCCAGGGGGACAGGGATGGGAGCAGTTCTTC

abundance: NA
j_gene: TRBJ2-7
len: 14
v_gene: TRBV19
d_gene: TRBD1
CDR3aa: CASSRDSSNVGQYF
CDR3nt: TGTGCCAGTAGTAGGGACAGCTCGAACGTAGGGCAGTACTTC

abundance: NA
j_gene: TRBJ1-3
len: 15
v_gene: TRBV6-5
d_gene: NA
CDR3aa: CASRATGFSGNTIYF
CDR3nt: TGTGCCAGCAGGGCAACGGGGTTCTCTGGAAACACCATATATTTT

abundance: NA
j_gene: TRBJ2-1
len: 15
v_gene: TRBV19
d_gene: TRBD2
CDR3aa: CASSTTSGRSNEQFF
CDR3nt: TGTGCCAGTAGTACTACTAGCGGGAGATCGAATGAGCAGTTCTTC

abundance: NA
j_gene: TRBJ2-7
len: 15
v_gene: TRBV6-5
d_gene: TRBD1
CDR3aa: CASSYAGQGSYEQYF
CDR3nt: TGTGCCAGCAGTTACGCGGGACAGGGATCCTACGAGCAGTACTTC

abundance: NA
j_gene: TRBJ2-7
len: 15
v_gene: TRBV23-1
d_gene: TRBD1
CDR3aa: CASSQNGTGHYEQYF
CDR3nt: TGCGCCAGCAGTCAAAACGGGACAGGTCACTACGAGCAGTACTTC

abundance: NA
j_gene: TRBJ1-6
len: 12
v_gene: TRBV6-6
d_gene: TRBD1
CDR3aa: CASRTGDSPLHF
CDR3nt: TGTGCCAGCAGGACAGGGGATTCACCCCTCCACTTT

abundance: few
j_gene: TRBJ2-7
len: 15
v_gene: TRBV7-6
d_gene: TRBD1
CDR3aa: CASSLASGQGSEQYF
CDR3nt: TGTGCCAGCAGCTTAGCGTCAGGACAGGGGAGCGAGCAGTACTTC

abundance: NA
j_gene: TRBJ2-5
len: 14
v_gene: TRBV7-9
d_gene: TRBD1
CDR3aa: CASSLRTGGETQYF
CDR3nt: TGTGCCAGCAGCTTAAGGACAGGGGGGGAGACCCAGTACTTC

abundance: NA
j_gene: TRBJ1-5
len: 15
v_gene: TRBV6-6
d_gene: NA
CDR3aa: CASSGGTAHNQPQHF
CDR3nt: TGTGCCAGCAGTGGGGGGACTGCCCACAATCAGCCCCAGCATTTT

abundance: NA
j_gene: TRBJ1-1
len: 11
v_gene: TRBV6-1
d_gene: NA
CDR3aa: CASSEPVEAFF
CDR3nt: TGTGCCAGCAGTGAACCGGTTGAAGCTTTCTTT

abundance: NA
j_gene: TRBJ2-5
len: 16
v_gene: TRBV5-1
d_gene: TRBD1
CDR3aa: CASSLVLTGGRETQYF
CDR3nt: TGCGCCAGCAGCTTAGTATTGACAGGGGGCAGGGAGACCCAGTACTTC

abundance: NA
j_gene: TRBJ2-1
len: 17
v_gene: TRBV4-3
d_gene: NA
CDR3aa: CASSQDITGAGYNEQFF
CDR3nt: TGCGCCAGCAGCCAAGATATTACGGGAGCGGGCTACAATGAGCAGTTCTTC

abundance: NA
j_gene: TRBJ2-7
len: 16
v_gene: TRBV7-9
d_gene: NA
CDR3aa: CASSPPGIGGSYEQYF
CDR3nt: TGTGCCAGCAGCCCCCCGGGGATAGGGGGCTCCTACGAGCAGTACTTC

abundance: NA
j_gene: TRBJ2-3
len: 15
v_gene: TRBV28
d_gene: NA
CDR3aa: CASSLSSVSTDTQYF
CDR3nt: TGTGCCAGCAGTTTATCTAGCGTTAGCACAGATACGCAGTATTTT